The 14 T cell receptor beta chains reported below all come from one sample, sequenced in a study of T cells in Graves' hyperthyroidism and ophthalmopathy. Researchers took RNA transcripts and amplified the TCR beta CDR3 regions from them. A first-round RT-PCR of the TCR CDR3 used the HTBI primer set. From the multiplex PCR reads, TCRdb called clonotypes with MiXCR, one entry per CDR3 protein. Among about 380,000 distinct CDR3 sequences, around 18% were seen once, and the ten largest hold over 35%. The material sequenced was blood. These receptors originate from a man aged 18 to 30 with Graves' ophthalmopathy.

About this clonotype itself: A much larger clone differs by one base, so this may be a read error. V and J are TRBV12-3 or TRBV12-4 and TRBJ2-5; the D gene could be TRBD1 or TRBD2 (6 bases each). V was pared by 7 bases and J by 1 base, with 16 bases between. The CDR3 is 15 amino acids. CDR3 in amino acids: CASNRLGGPQETQYF. DNA of the CDR3: TGTGCCAGCAATAGACTCGGGGGCCCCCAAGAGACCCAGTACTTC.

In the case of this clonotype: This could be a read error, since a much larger clone is one nucleotide away. The genes are TRBV6-1 and TRBJ1-1; D uncertain. CDR1 and CDR2 from the germline V gene are MNHNS and SASEGT. CDR3 size: 16 residues. V lost 6 bases to trimming and J lost 1 base, with 18 bases between them. The CDR3: CASSQSRVRANTEAFF. The CDR3 nucleotides are TGTGCCAGCAGCCAGTCAAGGGTTCGTGCGAACACTGAAGCTTTCTTT.

This clonotype appeared a few times. The V and J genes are TRBV29-1 and TRBJ1-2, with D perhaps TRBD1 (6 bases). This CDR3 has 12 amino acids. Trimming removed 4 bases from V and 3 bases from J, with 9 bases in between. Germline V gives CDR1 SQVTM, CDR2 ANQGSEA. The CDR3 reads CSVVGGHYGYTF. CDR3 in DNA: TGCAGCGTTGTCGGGGGCCACTATGGCTACACCTTC.

This clonotype was seen repeatedly, ten times or more. Relative to the germline gene, one junction end is altered; a read error may explain this. This chain joins TRBV7-9 and TRBJ2-3, with TRBD2 matching 10 bases. Per the germline V gene, CDR1 is SEHNR and CDR2 is FQNEAQ (reference sequence). This CDR3 region has 17 residues. CDR3 DNA sequence: TGTGCCAGCAGCTTAGGTGGAGCGGGGGGGCCTACAGACACGCAGTATTTT. This codes for CASSLGGAGGPTDTQYF.

The table lists this clonotype with many counts. J is TRBJ2-7 and V is TRBV7-2; D ambiguous. With 2 bases removed from V and 2 bases from J, the gap between germline ends came to 7 bases. The CDR3 runs to 13 residues. The V gene's germline CDR1 is SGHTA and CDR2 FQGNSA. CDR3 in amino acids: CASSLNGPYEQYF. In DNA form, the CDR3 reads TGTGCCAGCAGCTTAAACGGTCCCTACGAGCAGTACTTC.

This chain connects TRBV10-2 to TRBJ1-6; 8 bases agree with TRBD1. After removal of 4 bases from V and 8 bases from J, the junction contained 1 base not matched to a gene. Germline V gene lookup returns CDR1 WSHSY and CDR2 SAAADI. The CDR3 loop spans 13 amino acids. CDR3 in amino acids: CASSAQGDSPLHF. The CDR3 coding sequence is TGCGCCAGCAGTGCACAGGGGGATTCACCCCTCCACTTT.

This chain links TRBV12-3 or TRBV12-4 with TRBJ2-3; 11 bases match TRBD2. This CDR3 region has 17 residues. J gave up 6 bases and V 7 bases, and 15 bases lay outside the gene matches. Written as DNA, the CDR3 is TGTGCCAGCACACCCGGGACTAGCGGCCCCGCCTCGGATACGCAGTATTTT. Encoded protein: CASTPGTSGPASDTQYF.

In its sample, this clonotype was seen a few times. V and J are TRBV10-2 and TRBJ2-7, with TRBD1 matching over 7 bases. J lost 3 bases, V lost 0 bases, and 8 bases had no gene match. CDR3 size: 16 residues. Germline V lookup: CDR1 WSHSY, CDR2 SAAADI. As DNA, the CDR3 is TGCGCCAGCAGTGAGTCGAGAGGGACAGACAACTACGAGCAGTACTTC. Protein product: CASSESRGTDNYEQYF.

This rearrangement joins TRBV10-3 to TRBJ1-2; D might be TRBD1 (6 bases). Trimming took off 3 bases at V and 7 bases at J, with 12 bases between the two ends. The CDR3 loop spans 13 amino acids. Germline V gene lookup returns CDR1 ENHRY and CDR2 SYGVKD. The CDR3 DNA reads as TGTGCCATCAGTGATAGACAGGCCTCTGGCTACACCTTC. Protein product: CAISDRQASGYTF.

The sample holds a few counts of this clonotype. The chain couples TRBV29-1 to TRBJ1-1, with a possible D match to TRBD1 (5 bases). Trimming removed 4 bases at V and 5 bases at J, with 17 bases between. Germline V gene lookup returns CDR1 SQVTM and CDR2 ANQGSEA. This CDR3 has 14 amino acids. The CDR3 spells CSVVEKGLRTEAFF. DNA of the CDR3: TGCAGCGTTGTGGAAAAGGGGCTTAGAACTGAAGCTTTCTTT.

This clonotype was detected many times. The chain employs TRBV12-3 or TRBV12-4 and TRBJ1-1; D call uncertain. Trimming took 6 bases from V and 5 from J, leaving 10 bases between them. The CDR3 sequence is 12 residues long. The CDR3 DNA sequence: TGTGCCAGCAGCTACGGACGGACTGAAGCTTTCTTT. It specifies CASSYGRTEAFF.

This sequence joins TRBV4-1 and TRBJ2-5; 9 nucleotides line up with TRBD2. The trim removed 0 bases at V and 5 bases at J, leaving 7 bases unmatched. The CDR3 length is 16 residues. The V gene's germline CDR1 is MGHRA and CDR2 YSYEKL. The CDR3 region has the DNA TGCGCCAGCAGCCAAGATGGGACTAGCAGGGGGGAGACCCAGTACTTC. Translating it yields CASSQDGTSRGETQYF.

This clonotype showed up many times. The rearrangement links TRBV27 to TRBJ2-7; D unclear. The CDR3 is made up of 14 amino acids. Trimming shortened V by 5 bases and J by 0 bases, and 11 bases separated the two germline ends. Germline V gene lookup returns CDR1 MNHEY and CDR2 SMNVEV (reference sequence). CDR3 nucleotides: TGTGCCAGCAGTATACAGAGCCACTCCTACGAGCAGTACTTC. It codes for CASSIQSHSYEQYF.

V gene TRBV4-1 combines with J gene TRBJ2-7; weak D call: TRBD2 (6 bases). The CDR3 is made up of 16 amino acids. Trimming cost V 8 bases and J 5 bases, with 25 bases left between them. Germline CDR1 is MGHRA and CDR2 is YSYEKL. In DNA form, the CDR3 reads TGCGCCAGCTCACAGAGGGGCCCCAGTCCGGGGGACGAGCAGTACTTC. Translation: CASSQRGPSPGDEQYF.